This record concerns one T cell receptor beta chain sequence. The antigen remains unidentified. This entry is derived from a study of Tregs in tolerant kidney transplant recipients. Study-wide points: Tolerant patients' donor-specific Tregs expanded beyond overall Tregs, suggesting antigen-driven growth. No direct test of biological reproducibility was done here.

TCRdb's copy holds only in-frame clones and misses some; the assay was immunoSEQ multiplex PCR. The sample contains tens of thousands of clones, around 90% of which appear only once. Related graft donors supplied nonmyeloablative bone marrow transplants, and mixed chimerism was transient. Unstimulated Tregs (CD4+CD25+CD127-) and CD4+CD25- non-Tregs were sorted from PBMCs. CDR3 length equals 11 residues. CDR1 is SQVTM, CDR2 ANQGSEA, per germline. The V gene end was trimmed by 5 bases and the J gene end by 7 bases; junction bases not matched to a gene: 4. The material was CD8+ T cells from blood (PBMCs), obtained 24 months after the transplant. This TCR was recovered from a human patient who received a combined kidney and bone marrow transplant. The T cells may partly be graft donor cells. The gene calls are TRBV29-1 and TRBJ2-7; 8 bases fit TRBD1. The CDR3 nucleotides are TGCAGCGTTTCTACAGGGGGGGAGCAGTACTTC. This codes for CSVSTGGEQYF.